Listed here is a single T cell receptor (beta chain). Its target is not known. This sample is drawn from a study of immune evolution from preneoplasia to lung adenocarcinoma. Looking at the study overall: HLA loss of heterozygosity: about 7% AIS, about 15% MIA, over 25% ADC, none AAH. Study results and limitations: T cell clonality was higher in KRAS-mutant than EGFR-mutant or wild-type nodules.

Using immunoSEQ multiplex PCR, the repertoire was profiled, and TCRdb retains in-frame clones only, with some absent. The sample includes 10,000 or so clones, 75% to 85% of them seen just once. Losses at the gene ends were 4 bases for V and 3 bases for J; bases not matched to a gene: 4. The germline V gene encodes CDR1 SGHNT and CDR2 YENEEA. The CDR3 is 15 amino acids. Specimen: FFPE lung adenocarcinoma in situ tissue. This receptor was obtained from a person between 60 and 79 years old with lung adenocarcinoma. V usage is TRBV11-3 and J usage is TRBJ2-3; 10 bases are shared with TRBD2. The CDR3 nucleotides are TGTGCCAGCAGCTCCGGGACTAGCGTTACAGATACGCAGTATTTT. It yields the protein CASSSGTSVTDTQYF.